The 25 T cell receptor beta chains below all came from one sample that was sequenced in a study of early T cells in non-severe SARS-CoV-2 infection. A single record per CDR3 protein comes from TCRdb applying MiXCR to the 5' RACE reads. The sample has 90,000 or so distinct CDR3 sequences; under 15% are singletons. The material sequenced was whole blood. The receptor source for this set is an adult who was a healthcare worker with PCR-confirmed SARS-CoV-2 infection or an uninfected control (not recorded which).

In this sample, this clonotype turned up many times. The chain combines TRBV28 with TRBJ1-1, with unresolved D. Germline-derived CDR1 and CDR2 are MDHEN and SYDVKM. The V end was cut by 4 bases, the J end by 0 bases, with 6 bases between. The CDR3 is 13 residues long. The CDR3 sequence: CASSSSMNTEAFF. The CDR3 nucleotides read TGTGCCAGCAGTTCCAGTATGAACACTGAAGCTTTCTTT.

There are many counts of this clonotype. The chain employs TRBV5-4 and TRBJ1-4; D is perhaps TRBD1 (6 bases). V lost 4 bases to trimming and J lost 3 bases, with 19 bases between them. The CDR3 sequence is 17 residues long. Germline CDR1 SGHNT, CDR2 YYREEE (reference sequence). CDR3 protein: CASSHDPGQHANEKLFF. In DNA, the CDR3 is TGTGCCAGCAGCCACGACCCGGGACAACACGCTAATGAAAAACTGTTTTTT. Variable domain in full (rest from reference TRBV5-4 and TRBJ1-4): ETGVTQSPTHLIKTRGQQVTLRCSSQSGHNTVSWYQQALGQGPQFIFQYYREEENGRGNFPPRFSGLQFPNYSSELNVNALELDDSALYLCASSHDPGQHANEKLFFGSGTQLSVL.

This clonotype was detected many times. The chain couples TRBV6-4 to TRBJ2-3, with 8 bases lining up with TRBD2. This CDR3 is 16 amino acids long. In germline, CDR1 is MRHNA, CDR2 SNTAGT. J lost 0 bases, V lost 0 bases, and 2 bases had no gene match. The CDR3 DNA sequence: TGTGCCAGCAGTGACTCGGCTAGCGGGAGCACAGATACGCAGTATTTT. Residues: CASSDSASGSTDTQYF.

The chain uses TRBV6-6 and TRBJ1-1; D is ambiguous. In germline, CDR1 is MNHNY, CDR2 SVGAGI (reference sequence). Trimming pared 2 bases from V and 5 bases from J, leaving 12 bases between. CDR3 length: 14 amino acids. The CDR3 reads CASSYPPEGTEAFF. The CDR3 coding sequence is TGTGCCAGCAGTTACCCGCCGGAGGGTACTGAAGCTTTCTTT.

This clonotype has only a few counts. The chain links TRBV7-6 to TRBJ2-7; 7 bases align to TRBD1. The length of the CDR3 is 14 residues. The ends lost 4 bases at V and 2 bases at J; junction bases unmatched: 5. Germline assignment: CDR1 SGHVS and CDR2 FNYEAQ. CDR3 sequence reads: CASSWDSRTYEQYF. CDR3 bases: TGTGCCAGCAGCTGGGACAGCCGGACCTACGAGCAGTACTTC.

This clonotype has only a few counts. CDR3 nucleotide sequence: TGTGCCAGCAGCTTAGGAGCTCGCCGAGACTACGAGCAGTACTTC. Residues: CASSLGARRDYEQYF. The chain combines TRBV7-9 with TRBJ2-7; D gene ambiguous. In germline, CDR1 is SEHNR, CDR2 FQNEAQ (reference sequence). The CDR3 has 15 residues. Between the trimmed V and J ends, which lost 1 base and 3 bases, there was a span of 13 bases.

CDR3 coding DNA: TGTGCCAGCATGGCCGGGAGAGGAGGCGAGCAGTACTTC. Its translation: CASMAGRGGEQYF. The chain employs TRBV6-6 and TRBJ2-7; possible D gene TRBD2, 6 bases. Germline CDR1 MNHNY, CDR2 SVGAGI (reference sequence). V was shortened by 7 bases and J by 6 bases, with 16 bases between the two germline ends. The CDR3 length is 13 residues.

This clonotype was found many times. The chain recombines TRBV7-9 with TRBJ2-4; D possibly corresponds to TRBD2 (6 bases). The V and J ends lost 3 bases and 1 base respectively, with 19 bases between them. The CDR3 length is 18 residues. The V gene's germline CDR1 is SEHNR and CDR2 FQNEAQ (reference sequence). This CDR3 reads CASSLGLHRGKAKNIQYF. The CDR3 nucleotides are TGTGCCAGCAGCTTGGGACTCCACCGAGGGAAGGCCAAAAACATTCAGTACTTC.

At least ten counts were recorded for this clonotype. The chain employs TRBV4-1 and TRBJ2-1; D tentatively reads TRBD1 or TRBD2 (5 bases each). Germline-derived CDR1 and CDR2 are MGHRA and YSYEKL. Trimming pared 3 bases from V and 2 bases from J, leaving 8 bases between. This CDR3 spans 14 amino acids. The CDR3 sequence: CASSQVGPYNEQFF. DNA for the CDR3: TGCGCCAGCAGCCAGGTGGGACCCTACAATGAGCAGTTCTTC.

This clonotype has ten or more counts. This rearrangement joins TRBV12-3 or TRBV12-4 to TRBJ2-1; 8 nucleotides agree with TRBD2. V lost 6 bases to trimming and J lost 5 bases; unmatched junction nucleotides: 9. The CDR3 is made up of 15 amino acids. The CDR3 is CASSQGTRRDNEQFF. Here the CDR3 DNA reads TGTGCCAGCAGCCAAGGGACTAGGCGAGACAATGAGCAGTTCTTC.

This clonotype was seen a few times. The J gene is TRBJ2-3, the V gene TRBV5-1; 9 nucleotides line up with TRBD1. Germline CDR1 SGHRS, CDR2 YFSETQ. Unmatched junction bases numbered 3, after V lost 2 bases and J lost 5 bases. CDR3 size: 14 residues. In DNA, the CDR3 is TGCGCCAGCAGCTTCGGACAGGGGAGAGATACGCAGTATTTT. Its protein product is CASSFGQGRDTQYF.

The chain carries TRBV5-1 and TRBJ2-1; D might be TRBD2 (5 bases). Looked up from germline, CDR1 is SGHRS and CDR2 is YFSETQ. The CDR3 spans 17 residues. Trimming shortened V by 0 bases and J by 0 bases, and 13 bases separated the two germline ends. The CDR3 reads CASSLATLGSSYNEQFF. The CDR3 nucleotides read TGCGCCAGCAGCTTGGCTACGTTAGGGAGCTCCTACAATGAGCAGTTCTTC.

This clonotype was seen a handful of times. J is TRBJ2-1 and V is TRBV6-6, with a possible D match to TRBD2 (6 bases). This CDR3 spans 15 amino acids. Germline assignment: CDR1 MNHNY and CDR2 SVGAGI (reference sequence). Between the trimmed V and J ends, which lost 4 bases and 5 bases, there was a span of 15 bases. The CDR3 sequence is CASSLRLVWNNEQFF. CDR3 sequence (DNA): TGTGCCAGCAGTTTAAGACTAGTATGGAACAATGAGCAGTTCTTC.

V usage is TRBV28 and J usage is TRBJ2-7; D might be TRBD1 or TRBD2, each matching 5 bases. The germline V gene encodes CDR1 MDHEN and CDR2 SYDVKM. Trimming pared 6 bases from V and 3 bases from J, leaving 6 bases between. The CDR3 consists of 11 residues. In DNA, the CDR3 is TGTGCCAGCAGGGGGGTCTACGAGCAGTACTTC. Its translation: CASRGVYEQYF.

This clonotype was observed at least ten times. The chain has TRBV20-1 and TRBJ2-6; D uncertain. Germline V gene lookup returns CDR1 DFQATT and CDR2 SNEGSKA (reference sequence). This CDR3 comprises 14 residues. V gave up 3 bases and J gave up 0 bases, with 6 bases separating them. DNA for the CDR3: TGCAGTGCTAGGTCCATCTCTGGGGCCAACGTCCTGACTTTC. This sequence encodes CSARSISGANVLTF.

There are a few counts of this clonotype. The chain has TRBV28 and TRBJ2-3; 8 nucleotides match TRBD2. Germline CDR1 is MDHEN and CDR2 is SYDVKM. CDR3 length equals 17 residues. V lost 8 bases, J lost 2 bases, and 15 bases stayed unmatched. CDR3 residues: CASLAKVISGTTDTQYF. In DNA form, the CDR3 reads TGTGCCAGCCTCGCTAAAGTAATTAGCGGGACCACAGATACGCAGTATTTT.

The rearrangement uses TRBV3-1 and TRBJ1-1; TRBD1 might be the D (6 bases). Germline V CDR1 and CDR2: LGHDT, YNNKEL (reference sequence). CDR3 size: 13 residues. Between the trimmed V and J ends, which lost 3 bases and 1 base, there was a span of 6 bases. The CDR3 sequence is CASSQTGNTEAFF. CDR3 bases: TGTGCCAGCAGCCAGACAGGGAACACTGAAGCTTTCTTT.

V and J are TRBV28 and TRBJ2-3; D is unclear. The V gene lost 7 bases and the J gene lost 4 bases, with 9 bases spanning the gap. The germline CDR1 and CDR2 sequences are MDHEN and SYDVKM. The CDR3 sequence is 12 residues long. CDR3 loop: CASTQLSDTQYF. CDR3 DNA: TGTGCCAGCACCCAGTTGTCAGATACGCAGTATTTT.

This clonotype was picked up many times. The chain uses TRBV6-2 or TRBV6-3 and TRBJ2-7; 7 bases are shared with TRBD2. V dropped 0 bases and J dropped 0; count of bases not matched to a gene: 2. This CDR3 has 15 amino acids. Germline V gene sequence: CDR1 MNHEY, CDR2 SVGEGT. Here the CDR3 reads CASSYSGGSSYEQYF. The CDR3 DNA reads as TGTGCCAGCAGTTACTCAGGCGGGAGCTCCTACGAGCAGTACTTC.

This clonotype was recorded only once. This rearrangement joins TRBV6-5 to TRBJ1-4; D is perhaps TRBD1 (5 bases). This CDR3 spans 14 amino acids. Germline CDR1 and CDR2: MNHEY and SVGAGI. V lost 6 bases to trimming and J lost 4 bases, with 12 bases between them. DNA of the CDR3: TGTGCCAGCAGATCCGACAGAATTAATGAAAAACTGTTTTTT. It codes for CASRSDRINEKLFF.

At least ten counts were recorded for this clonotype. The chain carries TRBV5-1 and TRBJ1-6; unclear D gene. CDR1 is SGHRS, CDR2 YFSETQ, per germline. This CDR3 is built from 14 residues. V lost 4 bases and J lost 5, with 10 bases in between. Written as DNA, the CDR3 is TGCGCCAGCAGCAGAACCGGGGATAATTCACCCCTCCACTTT. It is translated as CASSRTGDNSPLHF. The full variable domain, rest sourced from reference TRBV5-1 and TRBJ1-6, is KAGVTQTPRYLIKTRGQQVTLSCSPISGHRSVSWYQQTPGQGLQFLFEYFSETQRNKGNFPGRFSGRQFSNSRSEMNVSTLELGDSALYLCASSRTGDNSPLHFGNGTRLTVT.

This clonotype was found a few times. CDR3 nucleotide sequence: TGTGCCAGCAGGCTGGGACTAGATGAGGTTACTGGGTACACAGATACGCAGTATTTT. This gives the protein CASRLGLDEVTGYTDTQYF. V is TRBV28 and J is TRBJ2-3, with TRBD2 identical over 8 bases. V trimming: 6 bases; J trimming: 2 bases; junction bases outside the gene matches: 19. CDR3 length equals 19 residues. Germline V gene data show CDR1 as MDHEN and CDR2 as SYDVKM.

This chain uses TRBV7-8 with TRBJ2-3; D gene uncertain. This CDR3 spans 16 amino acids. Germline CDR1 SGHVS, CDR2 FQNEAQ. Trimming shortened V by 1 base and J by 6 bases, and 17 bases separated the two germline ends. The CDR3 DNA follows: TGTGCCAGCAGCTTAGGCCGGTCGGTACGTGAGGATACGCAGTATTTT. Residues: CASSLGRSVREDTQYF.

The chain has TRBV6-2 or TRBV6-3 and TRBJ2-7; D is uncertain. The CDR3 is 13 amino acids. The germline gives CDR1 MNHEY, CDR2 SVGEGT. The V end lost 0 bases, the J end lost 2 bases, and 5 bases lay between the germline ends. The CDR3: CASSYSPPYEQYF. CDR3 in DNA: TGTGCCAGCAGTTACTCGCCCCCCTACGAGCAGTACTTC.

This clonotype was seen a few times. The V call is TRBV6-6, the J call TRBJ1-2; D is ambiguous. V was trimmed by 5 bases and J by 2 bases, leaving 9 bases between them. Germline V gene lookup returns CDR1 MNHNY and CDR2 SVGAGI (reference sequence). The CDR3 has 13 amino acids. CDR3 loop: CASSKQRNYGYTF. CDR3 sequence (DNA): TGTGCCAGCAGTAAACAGAGAAACTATGGCTACACCTTC.